The present T cell receptor (beta chain) was sequenced within a study of blood T cell repertoires in COVID-19 (dated by TCRdb to the early 2020s). Regarding the research as a whole: Collaborator samples came from the United States, Italy and Spain and covered acute and convalescent phases of COVID-19. The material from the prospective study consisted of cDNA or gDNA derived from T cells, B-cell-depleted T cells, or PBMCs. Nearly every sample came with metadata listing a de-identified subject ID, COVID-19 status, age in years and sex. The repertoires were made available in a free public database intended to serve as a resource for research on the immune response to SARS-CoV-2. Subjects who had been exposed to COVID-19, were actively infected with it, or had recovered from it provided the deeply sampled blood TCRbeta repertoires that made up the dataset. Where available, HLA class I and class II types were taken from metadata supplied by the sample provider and were not determined by assay-based typing. The samples were drawn from two sources: the first 160 participants of the ongoing ImmuneRACE study, and approximately 1,300 subjects contributed by 6 global collaborators. Overall results and qualifications from the work: Clinical and demographic metadata were provided uncurated, with the amount varying by source and participant.

Remarks on this clone: The clone's antigen remains unknown. The sample holds no much larger clone one base away, and base qualities are not on file.

In Seattle, one collaborating source enrolled patients while the infection was active and tracked those patients longitudinally over the course of disease. Whole blood was collected in K2EDTA tubes by collaborating institutions according to the institutions' own protocols. For TCRbeta analysis, collaborators shipped samples in one of three forms: frozen whole blood, isolated PBMCs, or DNA extracted from either of those sample types. Inclusive of the bounding cysteine and phenylalanine, the CDR3 is 15 residues long. The entry retains the CDR3 DNA only, 45 bases that are in frame from base 1. CDR1 and CDR2, per the germline V gene, are MGHDK and SYGVNS. Trimming at the junction amounts to 1 base on V and 5 bases on J, and the germline ends lie 14 bases apart. TCRbeta CDR3 regions were amplified from genomic DNA using the immunoSEQ Assay, a bias-controlled multiplex PCR. The paper's data handling went like this. Within the assay, amplification of reference gene primers was used to estimate how many nucleated cells each sample contained. To quantify the absolute abundance of each unique TCRbeta CDR3 rearrangement, sequence reads were collapsed and filtered. Productive Simpson clonality was computed per sample as the square root of Simpson's diversity index over productive rearrangements. In TCRdb, the immuneACCESS table is reduced to in-frame sequences with V and J assigned. These tables do not hold every clone; where another copy was compared, an unresolved V gene accounts for under half, and the others remain unexplained. D and trimming were read from the DNA, whereas the V and J calls and clone size are those reported in that table. The sample records some 220,000 clones, approximately 78% of which are singletons. The top ten clones comprise approximately 5.6% of the sample.

The V and J segments used are TRBV25-1 and TRBJ1-1; the D gene is perhaps TRBD1, on 6 matching bases. The sequenced sample consisted of peripheral blood. The clonotype comes from a woman aged 65 to 85 with COVID-19, enrolled during active disease. This receptor has the CDR3 CASSESAGERTEAFF. The nucleotide sequence is TGTGCCAGCAGTGAATCCGCAGGGGAAAGAACTGAAGCTTTCTTT.